This T cell receptor beta chain was retrieved from a study of CD8+CD57+ T cells in acquired aplastic anemia. Study context: An average of roughly 3 ug of DNA was obtained from sorted CD4+ and CD8+ cells. Study observations and caveats: Patients and controls had CD8+ Simpson's diversity values that were not significantly distinct. Patients and controls shared approximately 30 CD8+ CDR3 sequences, highly expressed in patients.

On this clonotype itself: Its antigen is currently unknown.

It was genomic DNA that served as the template for profiling TCR beta VDJ and CDR3. One entry per CDR3 protein results from TCRdb running MiXCR on the reads. The sample records roughly 130,000 distinct CDR3 sequences, about half being singletons. The V gene end was trimmed by 3 bases and the J gene end by 1 base; junction bases not matched to a gene: 4. Germline values: CDR1 SGHTS, CDR2 YDEGEE. This CDR3 comprises 15 residues. Sequenced material: sorted CD4+, CD8+, or CD8+CD57+ T cells (not recorded which) from PBMCs. The J gene is TRBJ2-3, the V gene TRBV5-8; the match to TRBD2 covers 8 bases. The origin of this receptor is a human donor in good health, serving as a control. CDR3: CASSSGSGGTDTQYF. The CDR3 DNA follows: TGTGCCAGCAGCTCGGGTAGCGGGGGCACAGATACGCAGTATTTT.